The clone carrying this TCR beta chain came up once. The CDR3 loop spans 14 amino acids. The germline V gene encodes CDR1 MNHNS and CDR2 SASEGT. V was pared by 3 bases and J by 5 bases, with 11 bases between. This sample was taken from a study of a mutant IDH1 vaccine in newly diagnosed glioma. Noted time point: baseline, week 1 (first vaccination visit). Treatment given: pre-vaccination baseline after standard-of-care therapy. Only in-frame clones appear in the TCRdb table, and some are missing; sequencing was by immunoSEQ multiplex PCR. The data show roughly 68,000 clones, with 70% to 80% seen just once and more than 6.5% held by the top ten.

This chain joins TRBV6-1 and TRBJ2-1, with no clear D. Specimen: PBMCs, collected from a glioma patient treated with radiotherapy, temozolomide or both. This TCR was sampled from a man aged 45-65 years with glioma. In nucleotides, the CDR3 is TGTGCCAGCAGTGACCCTACGATGAACAATGAGCAGTTCTTC. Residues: CASSDPTMNNEQFF.